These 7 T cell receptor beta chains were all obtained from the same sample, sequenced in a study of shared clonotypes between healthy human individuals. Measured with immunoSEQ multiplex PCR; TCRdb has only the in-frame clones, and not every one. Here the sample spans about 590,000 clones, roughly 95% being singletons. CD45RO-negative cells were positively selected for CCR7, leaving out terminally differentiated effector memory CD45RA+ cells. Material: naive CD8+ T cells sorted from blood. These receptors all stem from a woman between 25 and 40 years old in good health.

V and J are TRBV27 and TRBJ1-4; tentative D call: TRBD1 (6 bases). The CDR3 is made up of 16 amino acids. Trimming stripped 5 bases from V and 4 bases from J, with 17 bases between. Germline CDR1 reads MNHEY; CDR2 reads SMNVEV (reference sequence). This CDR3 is CASSLGPGANNEKLFF. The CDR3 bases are TGTGCCAGCAGTCTGGGGCCGGGGGCGAATAATGAAAAACTGTTTTTT.

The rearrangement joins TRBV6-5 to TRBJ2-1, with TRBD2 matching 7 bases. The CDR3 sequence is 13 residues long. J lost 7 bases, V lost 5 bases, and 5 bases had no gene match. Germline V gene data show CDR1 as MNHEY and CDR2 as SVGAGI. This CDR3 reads CASSPGTTNEQFF. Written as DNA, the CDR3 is TGTGCCAGCAGTCCGGGGACTACGAATGAGCAGTTCTTC.

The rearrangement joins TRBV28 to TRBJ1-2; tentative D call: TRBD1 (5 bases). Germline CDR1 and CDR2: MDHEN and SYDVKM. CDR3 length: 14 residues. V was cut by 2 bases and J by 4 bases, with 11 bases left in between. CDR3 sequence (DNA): TGTGCCAGCAGTTTACAAGGGGAAGGCTATGGCTACACCTTC. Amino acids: CASSLQGEGYGYTF.

CDR3 sequence: CASVRLAGVLADTQYF. In DNA, the CDR3 is TGTGCCAGCGTCAGACTAGCGGGAGTGTTGGCAGATACGCAGTATTTT. The V and J genes are TRBV7-9 and TRBJ2-3; the match to TRBD2 covers 12 bases. The CDR3 is 16 amino acids. V shed 8 bases and J 4 bases; nucleotides not matched to a gene: 10. Germline V CDR1 and CDR2: SEHNR, FQNEAQ (reference sequence).

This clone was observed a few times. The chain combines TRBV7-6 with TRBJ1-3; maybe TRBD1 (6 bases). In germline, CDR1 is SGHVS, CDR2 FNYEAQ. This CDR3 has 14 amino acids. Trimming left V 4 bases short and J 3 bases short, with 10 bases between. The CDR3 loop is CASSSGDIGNTIYF. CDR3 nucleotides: TGTGCCAGCAGCTCCGGGGACATTGGAAACACCATATATTTT.

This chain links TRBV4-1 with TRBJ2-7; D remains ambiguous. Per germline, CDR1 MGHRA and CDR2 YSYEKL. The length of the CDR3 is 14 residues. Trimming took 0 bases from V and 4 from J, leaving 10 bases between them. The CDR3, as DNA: TGCGCCAGCAGCCAAGATCAGAGAACATACGAGCAGTACTTC. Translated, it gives CASSQDQRTYEQYF.

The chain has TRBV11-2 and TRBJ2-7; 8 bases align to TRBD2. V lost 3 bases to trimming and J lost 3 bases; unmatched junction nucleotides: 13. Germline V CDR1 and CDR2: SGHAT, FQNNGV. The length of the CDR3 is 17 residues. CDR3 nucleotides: TGTGCCAGCAGCTTCGCCGGGAGGGCCATCGTCGACTACGAGCAGTACTTC. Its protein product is CASSFAGRAIVDYEQYF.